This T cell receptor beta chain stems from a study of T cell responses to AZD1222 COVID-19 vaccine. About the study: Pooled in the analysis were second doses at about 4 or about 12 weeks. Points from the study as a whole: There were mostly white British donors and more females than males, and clonal diversity was possibly underestimated. An increase in Spike-specific TCR breadth and depth was observed after two AZD1222 doses.

With respect to this clone: What it binds is not known.

Assay used: immunoSEQ multiplex PCR; TCRdb lists only in-frame clones, some missing. The data contain over 150,000 clones, around nine tenths of them singletons. Sequencing used peripheral blood, obtained on day 0 of AZD1222 vaccination. The source is an adult in good health.

CDR3 DNA: TGTGCCAGTAGTGGGGAGGCCGGCTCCTATAATTCACCCCTCCACTTT. This gives the protein CASSGEAGSYNSPLHF. The chain couples TRBV19 to TRBJ1-6; no definite D call. Germline CDR1 is LNHDA and CDR2 is SQIVND (reference sequence). V lost 5 bases and J lost 0, with 11 bases in between. CDR3 length: 16 residues. Full variable domain (outside the CDR3, taken from reference TRBV19 and TRBJ1-6): DGGITQSPKYLFRKEGQNVTLSCEQNLNHDAMYWYRQDPGQGLRLIYYSQIVNDFQKGDIAEGYSVSREKKESFPLTVTSAQKNPTAFYLCASSGEAGSYNSPLHFGNGTRLTVT.